This TCR beta chain came from a study of T cell responses to AZD1222 COVID-19 vaccine. The study, taken as a whole, reports: Distributed over spike, vaccine-associated CD4 TCRs predominated at 160-218 and 743-854. Baseline seropositives among AZD1222 recipients totaled only six. After two AZD1222 doses, spike-specific TCR breadth and depth rose versus day 0.

Assay used: immunoSEQ multiplex PCR; TCRdb lists only in-frame clones, some missing. The table has about 100,000 clones, 70% to 90% seen once. This clone was counted a single time. Its antigen is undetermined. There are 15 residues in the CDR3. Germline assignment: CDR1 MDHEN and CDR2 SYDVKM. The trim removed 6 bases at V and 6 bases at J, leaving 10 bases unmatched. The rearrangement joins TRBV28 to TRBJ1-2, with TRBD1 identical over 10 bases. The sample consisted of peripheral blood, taken 28 days after the second AZD1222 dose. This sequence was found in an adult who received the AZD1222 COVID-19 vaccine. CDR3 sequence reads: CASSPPGQGWNGYTF. CDR3 sequence (DNA): TGTGCCAGCAGCCCTCCGGGACAGGGGTGGAATGGCTACACCTTC.